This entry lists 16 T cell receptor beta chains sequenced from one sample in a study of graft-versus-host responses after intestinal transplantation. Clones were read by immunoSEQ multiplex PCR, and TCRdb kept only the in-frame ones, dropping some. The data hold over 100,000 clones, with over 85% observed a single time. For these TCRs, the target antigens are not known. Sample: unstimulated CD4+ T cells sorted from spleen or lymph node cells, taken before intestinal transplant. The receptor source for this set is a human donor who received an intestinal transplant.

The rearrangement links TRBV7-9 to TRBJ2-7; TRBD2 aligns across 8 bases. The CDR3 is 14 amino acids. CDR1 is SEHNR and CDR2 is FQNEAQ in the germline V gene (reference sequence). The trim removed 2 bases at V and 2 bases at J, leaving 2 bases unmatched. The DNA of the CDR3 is TGTGCCAGCAGCTTACGGGGGGGAGCCTACGAGCAGTACTTC. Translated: CASSLRGGAYEQYF.

In DNA form, the CDR3 reads TGTGCCAGCAGTCCAGGGGGGATTGGAAACACCATATATTTT. Translated: CASSPGGIGNTIYF. The chain links TRBV7-2 to TRBJ1-3; 7 bases align to TRBD1. Germline values: CDR1 SGHTA, CDR2 FQGNSA. CDR3 length: 14 residues. The V gene end was trimmed by 6 bases and the J gene end by 3 bases; junction bases not matched to a gene: 5.

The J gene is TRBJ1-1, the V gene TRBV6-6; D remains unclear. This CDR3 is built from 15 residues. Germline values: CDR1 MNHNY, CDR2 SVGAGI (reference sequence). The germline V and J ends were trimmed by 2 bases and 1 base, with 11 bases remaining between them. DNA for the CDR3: TGTGCCAGCAGTTACGCCAAAACTGGGAACACTGAAGCTTTCTTT. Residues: CASSYAKTGNTEAFF.

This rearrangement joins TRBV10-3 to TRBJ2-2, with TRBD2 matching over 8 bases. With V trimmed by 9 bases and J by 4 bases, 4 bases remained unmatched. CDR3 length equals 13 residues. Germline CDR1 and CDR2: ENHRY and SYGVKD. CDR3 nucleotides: TGTGCCATACAGCGGGAGATCACCGGGGAGCTGTTTTTT. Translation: CAIQREITGELFF.

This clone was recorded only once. The DNA of the CDR3 is TGTGCCAGCACCCCAAGCGGTGGGGAGACCCAGTACTTC. Protein sequence: CASTPSGGETQYF. The rearrangement uses TRBV27 and TRBJ2-5; D might be TRBD2 (5 bases). Germline V gene sequence: CDR1 MNHEY, CDR2 SMNVEV (reference sequence). The CDR3 length is 13 residues. Trimming took off 7 bases at V and 5 bases at J, with 14 bases between the two ends.

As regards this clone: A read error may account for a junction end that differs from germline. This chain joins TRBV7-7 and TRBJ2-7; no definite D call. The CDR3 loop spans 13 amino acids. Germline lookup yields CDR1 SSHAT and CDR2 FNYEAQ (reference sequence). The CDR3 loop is CASSLDLVGEQYF. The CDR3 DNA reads TGTGCTAGCAGCTTAGATCTTGTTGGGGAGCAGTACTTC.

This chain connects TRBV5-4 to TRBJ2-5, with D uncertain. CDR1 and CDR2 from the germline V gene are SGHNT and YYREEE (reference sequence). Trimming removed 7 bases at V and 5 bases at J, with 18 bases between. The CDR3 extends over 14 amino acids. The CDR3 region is CASGSHDTLETQYF. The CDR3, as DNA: TGTGCCAGCGGCTCCCACGATACACTGGAGACCCAGTACTTC.

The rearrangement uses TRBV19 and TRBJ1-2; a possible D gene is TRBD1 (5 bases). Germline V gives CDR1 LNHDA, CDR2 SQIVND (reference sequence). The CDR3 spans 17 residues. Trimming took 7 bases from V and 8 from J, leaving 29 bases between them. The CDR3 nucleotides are TGTGCCAGTACCCTAAATTTACCGGGACCGAGAACGAGAGGCTACACCTTC. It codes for CASTLNLPGPRTRGYTF.

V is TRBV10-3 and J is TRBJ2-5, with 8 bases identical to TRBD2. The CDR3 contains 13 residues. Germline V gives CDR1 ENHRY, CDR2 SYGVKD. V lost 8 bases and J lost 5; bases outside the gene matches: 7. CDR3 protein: CAISSGSKETQYF. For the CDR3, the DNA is TGTGCCATCTCCAGCGGGAGTAAGGAGACCCAGTACTTC.

Here the CDR3 DNA reads TGTGCCAGTAGTATATGGGGGGAGGACTACGAGCAGTACTTC. Translation: CASSIWGEDYEQYF. The chain employs TRBV19 and TRBJ2-7, with D perhaps matching TRBD2 (6 bases). Germline V CDR1 and CDR2: LNHDA, SQIVND (reference sequence). V shed 2 bases and J shed 3 bases, with 11 bases lying between them. The CDR3 contains 14 residues.

Here the CDR3 DNA reads TGTGCCAGCAGTTTATCGCCCCGGCAGGGGGCGATGGGTGAGCAGTTCTTC. Its translation: CASSLSPRQGAMGEQFF. This sequence joins TRBV27 and TRBJ2-1, with 8 bases lining up with TRBD1. This CDR3 spans 17 amino acids. CDR1 and CDR2 from the germline V gene are MNHEY and SMNVEV (reference sequence). V dropped 0 bases and J dropped 9; count of bases not matched to a gene: 13.

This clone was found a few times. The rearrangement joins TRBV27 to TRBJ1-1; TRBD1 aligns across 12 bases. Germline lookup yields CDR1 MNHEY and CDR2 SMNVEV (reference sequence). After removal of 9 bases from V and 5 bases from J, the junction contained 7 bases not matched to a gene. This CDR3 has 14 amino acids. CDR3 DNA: TGTGCCAGGGGACAGGGGGCGCGGGAAACTGAAGCTTTCTTT. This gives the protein CARGQGARETEAFF.

The CDR3 reads CASSEGASRTEAFF. The CDR3 coding sequence is TGCGCCAGCAGTGAAGGGGCCTCGAGGACTGAAGCTTTCTTT. The V call is TRBV10-2, the J call TRBJ1-1; D is possibly TRBD1 (5 bases). The ends were cut back, 3 bases at V and 5 bases at J, with 13 bases in the middle. This CDR3 has 14 residues. Per the germline V gene, CDR1 is WSHSY and CDR2 is SAAADI.

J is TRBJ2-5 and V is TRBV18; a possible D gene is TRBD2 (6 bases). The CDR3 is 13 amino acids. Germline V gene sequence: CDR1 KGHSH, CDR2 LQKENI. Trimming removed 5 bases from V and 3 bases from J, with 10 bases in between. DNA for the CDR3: TGTGCCAGCTCATATAGCGGAGAAGAGACCCAGTACTTC. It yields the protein CASSYSGEETQYF.

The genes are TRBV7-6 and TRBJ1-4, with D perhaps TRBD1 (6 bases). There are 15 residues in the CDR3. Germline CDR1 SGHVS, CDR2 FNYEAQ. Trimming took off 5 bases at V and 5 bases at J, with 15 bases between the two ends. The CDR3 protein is CASSPGQSKNEKLFF. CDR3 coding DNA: TGTGCCAGCAGCCCTGGACAGTCGAAGAATGAAAAACTGTTTTTT. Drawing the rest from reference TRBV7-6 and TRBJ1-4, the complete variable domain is GAGVSQSPRYKVTKRGQDVALRCDPISGHVSLYWYRQALGQGPEFLTYFNYEAQQDKSGLPNDRFSAERPEGSISTLTIQRTEQRDSAMYRCASSPGQSKNEKLFFGSGTQLSVL.

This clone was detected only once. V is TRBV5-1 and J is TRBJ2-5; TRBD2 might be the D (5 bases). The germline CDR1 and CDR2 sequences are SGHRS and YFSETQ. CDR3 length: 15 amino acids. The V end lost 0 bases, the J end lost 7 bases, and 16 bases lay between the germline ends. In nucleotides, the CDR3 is TGCGCCAGCAGCTTGGTCGGGGTAGCCTCCGGGACCCAGTACTTC. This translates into CASSLVGVASGTQYF.